The rows below give T cell receptor beta chains drawn from one sample of a study of T-cell reconstitution after alpha-beta-depleted transplantation in children. TCRdb fed the PCR reads into MiXCR, producing one record per CDR3 protein. This table has about 470,000 distinct CDR3 sequences, 43% appearing once. The source material was PBMCs, sampled before TCRalphabeta/CD19-depleted stem cell transplant. The receptor set was obtained from a girl aged 2 to 9 with aplastic anemia, due to receive a stem cell transplant. Each CDR3 is given with its conserved first and last residue. The order of the fields is D gene, J gene, V gene, clone size, CDR3 protein, CDR3 DNA. D genes are given only for firm matches. Part of the rows lack a size; the others show once, few, many or a class for expanded clones.

TRBD1 TRBJ1-1 TRBV20-1 - CSATQTGGATEAFF TGCAGCGCAACTCAAACAGGGGGCGCAACTGAAGCTTTCTTT
- TRBJ2-7 TRBV7-6 many CASSLLPGTGEQYF TGTGCCAGCAGCTTACTCCCGGGGACGGGAGAGCAGTACTTC
- TRBJ2-1 TRBV10-3 - CAISTLGPNPGDEQFF TGTGCCATCAGTACCCTGGGGCCCAACCCCGGTGATGAGCAGTTCTTC
- TRBJ1-6 TRBV5-5 few CASSFLNSPLHF TGTGCCAGCAGCTTCCTCAATTCACCCCTCCACTTT
- TRBJ2-5 TRBV30 - CAWSVAETQYF TGTGCCTGGAGTGTTGCAGAGACCCAGTACTTC
- TRBJ2-3 TRBV4-3 many CASSREQIGGRTDTQYF TGCGCCAGCAGCCGCGAACAAATAGGAGGGAGGACAGATACGCAGTATTTT
TRBD1 TRBJ2-5 TRBV7-3 - CASSNGQGGLAETQYF TGTGCCAGCAGCAACGGACAGGGAGGTCTAGCAGAGACCCAGTACTTC
- TRBJ2-2 TRBV29-1 - CSVAEAGVDTGELFF TGCAGCGTTGCTGAGGCAGGGGTGGACACCGGGGAGCTGTTTTTT
- TRBJ2-7 TRBV12-3/TRBV12-4 many CASAPGSSSYEQYF TGTGCCAGCGCCCCGGGCAGCAGCTCCTACGAGCAGTACTTC
TRBD1 TRBJ2-3 TRBV20-1 - CSAIPGQGADTQYF TGCAGTGCTATCCCGGGACAGGGGGCAGATACGCAGTATTTT
- TRBJ2-7 TRBV29-1 once CSVEENYEQYF TGCAGCGTGGAAGAAAACTACGAGCAGTACTTC
- TRBJ2-1 TRBV11-1 - CASSFGGTGRGLVNEQFF TGTGCCAGCAGCTTTGGGGGCACAGGGAGAGGGCTTGTAAATGAGCAGTTCTTC
- TRBJ2-3 TRBV3-1 - CASSQGFTDTQYF TGTGCCAGCAGCCAAGGGTTTACAGATACGCAGTATTTT
- TRBJ2-2 TRBV27 - CASSFARGTGELFF TGTGCCAGCAGTTTCGCCAGGGGTACCGGGGAGCTGTTTTTT
TRBD1 TRBJ2-5 TRBV20-1 - CSATKWTGGYQETQYF TGCAGTGCTACTAAGTGGACAGGGGGGTATCAAGAGACCCAGTACTTC
TRBD2 TRBJ2-5 TRBV20-1 once CSARGATSGSGGGETQYF TGCAGTGCTAGAGGAGCGACTAGCGGGAGTGGGGGGGGAGAGACCCAGTACTTC
- TRBJ1-5 TRBV19 - CASSIGQLSNQPQHF TGTGCCAGTAGTATAGGACAGCTTAGCAATCAGCCCCAGCATTTT
- TRBJ2-1 TRBV5-5 - CASSLGIADTSGQFF TGTGCCAGCAGCTTAGGAATAGCGGACACGAGCGGGCAGTTCTTC
- TRBJ2-7 TRBV29-1 - CSGLAGRYEQYF TGCAGCGGATTGGCAGGGCGATACGAGCAGTACTTC
TRBD1 TRBJ1-2 TRBV3-1 once CASSQAWDSYGYTF TGTGCCAGCAGCCAAGCTTGGGACAGCTATGGCTACACCTTC
- TRBJ2-2 TRBV5-1 - CASSATLDGELFF TGCGCCAGCAGCGCGACTCTTGACGGGGAGCTGTTTTTT
- TRBJ1-1 TRBV7-9 - CASSLLARRNTEAFF TGTGCCAGCAGCTTACTCGCAAGACGGAACACTGAAGCTTTCTTT
TRBD1 TRBJ2-1 TRBV29-1 many CSVEGTGVLRIDEQFF TGCAGCGTTGAGGGAACAGGGGTCCTTCGGATCGATGAGCAGTTCTTC
- TRBJ2-1 TRBV7-9 few CASSAQVSSYNEQFF TGTGCCAGCAGCGCACAGGTGAGCTCCTACAATGAGCAGTTCTTC
TRBD1 TRBJ2-7 TRBV20-1 - CSALTGTGDYEQHF TGCAGTGCTTTGACCGGGACAGGGGATTACGAGCAGCACTTC
TRBD2 TRBJ2-1 TRBV12-3/TRBV12-4 - CASRLAPRGQFF TGTGCCAGCCGACTAGCCCCAAGAGGGCAGTTCTTC
- TRBJ2-7 TRBV29-1 - CSVRDPSSYEQYF TGCAGCGTTCGGGACCCTTCCTCCTACGAGCAGTACTTC
- TRBJ2-3 TRBV25-1 many CASSLNPLGGTQYF TGTGCCAGCAGTCTGAACCCCCTTGGAGGGACGCAGTATTTT
TRBD2 TRBJ2-3 TRBV20-1 - CSASPRTSGRADTQYF TGCAGTGCTAGCCCAAGGACTAGCGGGAGGGCAGATACGCAGTATTTT
TRBD1 TRBJ2-7 TRBV7-3 - CASSLRTGDDEQYF TGTGCCAGCAGCTTACGGACAGGGGACGACGAGCAGTACTTC
- TRBJ2-2 TRBV20-1 many CSANDFSGELFF TGCAGTGCTAACGACTTTTCCGGGGAGCTGTTTTTT
TRBD2 TRBJ2-7 TRBV7-9 many CASSLEAGNSYEQYF TGTGCCAGCAGCTTAGAAGCGGGAAACTCCTACGAGCAGTACTTC
TRBD2 TRBJ2-3 TRBV28 few CASSLSGGLAGGDTQYF TGTGCCAGCAGTTTATCAGGGGGACTAGCGGGAGGAGATACGCAGTATTTT
- TRBJ2-5 TRBV18 - CASSPPAPQETQYF TGTGCCAGCTCACCACCGGCACCCCAAGAGACCCAGTACTTC
- TRBJ1-5 TRBV20-1 - CSAGSTGNQPQHF TGCAGTGCTGGGTCCACGGGCAATCAGCCCCAGCATTTT
TRBD2 TRBJ2-1 TRBV20-1 - CSAETGTSGRDNEQFF TGCAGTGCTGAAACCGGGACTAGCGGGAGGGACAATGAGCAGTTCTTC
- TRBJ2-7 TRBV28 few CASSLSGPHYEQYF TGTGCCAGCAGTTTGTCAGGGCCCCACTACGAGCAGTACTTC
TRBD2 TRBJ2-6 TRBV2 - CASRGRTSGRISGANVLTF TGTGCCAGCAGGGGACGGACTAGCGGGAGGATCTCTGGGGCCAACGTCCTGACTTTC
- TRBJ2-3 TRBV20-1 - CSARPPGPDTQYF TGCAGTGCTAGACCCCCGGGCCCAGATACGCAGTATTTT
- TRBJ2-3 TRBV7-9 - CASSSPGLDTQYF TGTGCCAGCAGCTCCCCTGGGCTAGATACGCAGTATTTT
TRBD2 TRBJ2-1 TRBV4-2 few CASSPPRGTPGPGGAALDEQFF TGTGCCAGCAGCCCCCCTCGAGGGACTCCGGGACCGGGAGGGGCTGCCTTGGATGAGCAGTTCTTC
- TRBJ2-2 TRBV9 - CASSAPYSTVTGELFF TGTGCCAGCAGCGCTCCTTATTCTACAGTCACCGGGGAGCTGTTTTTT
TRBD2 TRBJ2-7 TRBV6-5 many CASSYSDRGGRQYF TGTGCCAGCAGTTACTCCGATCGGGGGGGTAGGCAGTACTTC
- TRBJ1-4 TRBV3-1 - CASSKRVATNEKLFF TGTGCCAGCTCTAAAAGGGTTGCAACTAATGAAAAACTGTTTTTT
- TRBJ2-3 TRBV20-1 few CSAEDHESAQYF TGCAGTGCGGAAGACCATGAGTCCGCGCAGTATTTT
- TRBJ1-5 TRBV20-1 - CSARAQYSNQPQHF TGCAGTGCTAGAGCCCAGTATAGCAATCAGCCCCAGCATTTT
TRBD1 TRBJ2-1 TRBV12-3/TRBV12-4 - CASSMWDRDNEQFF TGTGCCAGCAGTATGTGGGACAGGGACAATGAGCAGTTCTTC
- TRBJ2-7 TRBV20-1 - CSARVRGLPVNEQYF TGCAGTGCCCGAGTCCGGGGCCTACCTGTGAACGAGCAGTACTTC
- TRBJ1-6 TRBV7-2 many CASSLVSRGNNSPLHF TGTGCCAGCAGCTTAGTATCGCGTGGGAATAATTCACCCCTCCACTTT
- TRBJ2-2 TRBV15 few CATSREAGTGELFF TGTGCCACCAGCAGAGAGGCGGGAACCGGGGAGCTGTTTTTT
- TRBJ2-3 TRBV7-2 - CASSLISGLTDTQYF TGTGCCAGCAGCCTCATTAGCGGACTCACAGATACGCAGTATTTT
- TRBJ2-7 TRBV28 - CASSPPRYEQYF TGTGCCAGCAGTCCGCCTCGATACGAGCAGTACTTC
- TRBJ2-1 TRBV7-3 few CASSLTGAPAIDEQFF TGTGCCAGCAGCTTAACGGGAGCTCCAGCAATCGATGAGCAGTTCTTC
TRBD2 TRBJ2-1 TRBV5-6 few CASRGTTDYNEQFF TGTGCCAGCAGGGGGACTACCGACTACAATGAGCAGTTCTTC
- TRBJ2-7 TRBV20-1 - CSATTRDQYF TGCAGTGCTACGACTAGGGACCAGTACTTC